A selection of T cell receptor beta chains follows, all from one sample in a study of T cells in narcolepsy. Here immunoSEQ multiplex PCR was the method, and the copy in TCRdb shows in-frame clones only, minus some. The repertoire consists of about 30,000 clones, with approximately 80% occurring once and the leading ten covering approximately 0.91%. Sequenced material: CD45RA- memory CD4+ T cells from PBMCs. Source of these receptors: a human donor with narcolepsy. Each CDR3 is given with its conserved first and last residue. A D gene is named only where the DNA matches it firmly. The size field is filled for only some rows; it gives once, few, many or a size class.

j_call clone_size d_call v_call cdr3_length cdr3_nt cdr3_aa
TRBJ1-3 . . TRBV4-1 12 TGCGCCAGCAGCCAAGATTACAACACCATATATTTT CASSQDYNTIYF
TRBJ2-2 once . TRBV28 14 TGTGCCAGCAGTCACCGGGGCGATACCGGGGAGCTGTTTTTT CASSHRGDTGELFF
TRBJ2-5 . . TRBV7-3 13 TGTGCCAGCAGCCGGGGACAAGAAGAGACCCAGTACTTC CASSRGQEETQYF
TRBJ2-7 . TRBD1 TRBV4-2 14 TGTGCCAGCAGCCAAGGGGCAGGGGGCTACGAGCAGTACTTC CASSQGAGGYEQYF
TRBJ1-5 few . TRBV6-1 14 TGTGCCAGCAGTGAGTCTAACAGGAATCAGCCCCAGCATTTT CASSESNRNQPQHF
TRBJ2-7 . . TRBV4-3 15 TGCGCCAGCAGCCAAGATCGAGCGGCTTCCTACGAGCAGTACTTC CASSQDRAASYEQYF
TRBJ1-6 . . TRBV30 17 TGTGCCTGGAGTCGGTCCCCAGGTAGCTCCTATAATTCACCCCTCCACTTT CAWSRSPGSSYNSPLHF
TRBJ1-2 . . TRBV19 12 TGTGCCAGTAGCAGGACTTATTATGGCTACACCTTC CASSRTYYGYTF
TRBJ2-2 . . TRBV2 16 TGTGCCAGCAGCCGGTCGGGGACATCGAGGGGCGGGGAGCTGTTTTTT CASSRSGTSRGGELFF
TRBJ1-6 . TRBD1 TRBV7-2 19 TGTGCCAGCAGCTCCCGGGACAGGGATTTTCCCCTTAATAATTCACCCCTCCACTTT CASSSRDRDFPLNNSPLHF
TRBJ1-1 . . TRBV7-2 13 TGTGCCAGCAGCTCCCAGGGCCCCTTGCCAGCTTTCTTT CASSSQGPLPAFF
TRBJ2-7 . . TRBV9 15 TGTGCCAGCAGCGCCCGGGACGGACACTCCTACGAGCAGTACTTC CASSARDGHSYEQYF
TRBJ2-7 . . TRBV11-3 14 TGTGCCAGCAGCCCCAGCAGGGGCTTCTACGAGCAGTACTTC CASSPSRGFYEQYF
TRBJ1-1 . . TRBV28 14 TGTGCCAGCAGTTTAACCGGGAGAGGAACTGAAGCTTTCTTT CASSLTGRGTEAFF
TRBJ2-3 . TRBD2 TRBV7-9 15 TGTGCCAGCAGCTCTGGGGCGGGGGGGAAAGATACGCAGTATTTT CASSSGAGGKDTQYF
TRBJ2-1 . . TRBV4-3 13 TGCGCCAGCAGCGAGGATACTGACAATGAGCAGTTCTTC CASSEDTDNEQFF
TRBJ1-4 . TRBD1 TRBV4-1 14 TGCGCCAGCAGCCTCGACAGGGCTAATGAAAAACTGTTTTTT CASSLDRANEKLFF
TRBJ2-2 . TRBD2 TRBV12-5 13 TGTGCTAGTAGGGAGGGCTCGAACGGGGAGCTGTTTTTT CASREGSNGELFF
TRBJ2-7 . . TRBV4-2 16 TGTGCCAGCAGTCTCGACTTACGGGACGGATCCTACGAGCAGTACTTC CASSLDLRDGSYEQYF
TRBJ2-2 once . TRBV19 14 TGTGCCAGTAGTATGGGCAGGAACACCGGGGAGCTGTTTTTT CASSMGRNTGELFF
TRBJ1-6 . TRBD1 TRBV7-2 14 TGTGCCAGCAGCCCTGGGACAGGGCGTCCACCCCTCCACTTT CASSPGTGRPPLHF
TRBJ1-1 . . TRBV2 14 TGTGCCTCCAGGGTGGGGGAGGTGTCCACTGAAGCTTTCTTT CASRVGEVSTEAFF
TRBJ2-4 . . TRBV29-1 12 TGCAGCGTCACAGGGCCGGGGGACATTCAGTACTTC CSVTGPGDIQYF
TRBJ2-1 . . TRBV5-1 11 TGCGCCAGCAGCTTGGAGGATCATCAGTTCTTC CASSLEDHQFF